The clone carrying this T cell receptor (beta chain) came up a few times. Per germline, CDR1 MNHEY and CDR2 SVGAGI. CDR3 length: 13 residues. Trimming cost V 5 bases and J 6 bases; bases outside gene matches: 7. This sample was included in a study of T cell changes during pregnancy in multiple sclerosis. Profiled with immunoSEQ multiplex PCR; TCRdb holds only in-frame clones, not every one. The data contain under 55,000 clones, 94% of them seen just once; the ten biggest clones take up around 0.34%. The starting material was CD4+ T cells from peripheral blood mononuclear cells, obtained in the third trimester of pregnancy. The receptor was derived from a female donor with multiple sclerosis, enrolled in a pregnancy study. This sequence joins TRBV6-5 and TRBJ2-7; TRBD2 matches 7 bases. The CDR3 is CASSRGGGGEQYF. The CDR3 nucleotides read TGTGCCAGCAGTCGTGGGGGGGGTGGCGAGCAGTACTTC.